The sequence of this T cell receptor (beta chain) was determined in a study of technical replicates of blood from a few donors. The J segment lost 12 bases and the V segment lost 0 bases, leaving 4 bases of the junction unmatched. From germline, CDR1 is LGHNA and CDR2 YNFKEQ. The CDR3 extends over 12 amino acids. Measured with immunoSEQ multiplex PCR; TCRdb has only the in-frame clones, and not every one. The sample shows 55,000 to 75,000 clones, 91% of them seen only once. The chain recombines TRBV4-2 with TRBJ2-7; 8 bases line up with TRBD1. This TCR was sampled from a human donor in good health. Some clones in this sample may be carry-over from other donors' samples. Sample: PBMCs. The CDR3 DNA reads TGTGCCAGCAGCCAAGAAAGGACAGGGCTGTACTTC. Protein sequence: CASSQERTGLYF.